These 32 T cell receptor beta chains were sequenced from one sample in a study of T cells expressing NK-cell markers. TCRdb reprocessed the 5' RACE reads and keeps a single row for each CDR3 protein, giving no DNA. The sample totals about 170,000 distinct CDR3 sequences. Input material: blood T cells: a sorted CD56 or NKG2C T cell subset, CD4+ or CD8+ T cells, or bulk PBMC T cells (not recorded which). These receptors were taken from a man between 18 and 69 years old in good health.

V usage is TRBV28 and J usage is TRBJ2-7; with no DNA, the TCRdb D assignment of TRBD1 cannot be verified. The CDR3 runs to 14 residues. The germline V gene has CDR1 MDHEN and CDR2 SYDVKM. This chain's CDR3 is CASNYRTEHYEQYF.

This chain connects TRBV19 to TRBJ1-6. Per germline, CDR1 LNHDA and CDR2 SQIVND (reference sequence). The CDR3 totals 14 residues. The CDR3 is CASSPLSENSPLHF. Full variable domain (rest looked up from reference TRBV19 and TRBJ1-6): DGGITQSPKYLFRKEGQNVTLSCEQNLNHDAMYWYRQDPGQGLRLIYYSQIVNDFQKGDIAEGYSVSREKKESFPLTVTSAQKNPTAFYLCASSPLSENSPLHFGNGTRLTVT.

The rearrangement links TRBV5-1 to TRBJ1-1; the TCRdb D gene call, TRBD1, has no DNA to confirm it. Per germline, CDR1 SGHRS and CDR2 YFSETQ. CDR3 length: 15 amino acids. The CDR3 protein is CASSPHQGMSTEAFF.

The V gene is TRBV7-9, the J gene TRBJ1-4; without DNA, the TCRdb call of TRBD1 cannot be checked. Germline V gives CDR1 SEHNR, CDR2 FQNEAQ (reference sequence). The CDR3 consists of 16 residues. The CDR3 is CASSPATGGSNEKLFF.

This CDR3 reads CASSLLLGYGYTF. The chain joins TRBV28 to TRBJ1-2. From germline, CDR1 is MDHEN and CDR2 SYDVKM. The CDR3 runs 13 residues.

The CDR3 sequence is CASSSHRVLANVLTF. The rearrangement links TRBV27 to TRBJ2-6; the TCRdb call, TRBD1, lacks DNA for checking. The CDR3 spans 15 residues. Looked up from germline, CDR1 is MNHEY and CDR2 is SMNVEV (reference sequence).

This rearrangement joins TRBV6-1 to TRBJ2-4; absent DNA, TCRdb's TRBD1 call cannot be checked. The length of the CDR3 is 15 residues. CDR1 and CDR2 from the germline V gene are MNHNS and SASEGT. The CDR3 here is CASRPFLGQKNIQYF.

J is TRBJ2-3 and V is TRBV7-3; TCRdb selects TRBD1, and the lack of DNA leaves this call unchecked. Germline CDR1 SGHTA, CDR2 FQGTGA. This CDR3 is 19 amino acids long. CDR3 sequence: CASSLPVSGTPSSTDTQYF.

This chain links TRBV20-1 with TRBJ1-2; TCRdb's D gene call, TRBD1, goes unchecked for lack of DNA. This CDR3 has 15 amino acids. Germline V gene lookup returns CDR1 DFQATT and CDR2 SNEGSKA (reference sequence). The CDR3 protein is CSARDADRLAYGYTF.

CDR3 residues: CASSLLAGGYNEQFF. The V and J genes are TRBV12-3 or TRBV12-4 and TRBJ2-1; lacking DNA, the TRBD2 call made by TCRdb goes unchecked. The CDR3 covers 15 residues.

The CDR3 is CASSQESGWATEAFF. This chain links TRBV3-1 with TRBJ1-1. CDR1 and CDR2 from the germline V gene are LGHDT and YNNKEL (reference sequence). The CDR3 is made up of 15 amino acids.

The chain couples TRBV7-9 to TRBJ1-2; TCRdb lists TRBD1, though no DNA is available to test this call. CDR1 SEHNR and CDR2 FQNEAQ come from the germline V gene (reference sequence). CDR3 length: 17 amino acids. This CDR3 is CASSPSLLGRGQGGYTF. Full variable domain (outside the CDR3, taken from reference TRBV7-9 and TRBJ1-2): DTGVSQNPRHKITKRGQNVTFRCDPISEHNRLYWYRQTLGQGPEFLTYFQNEAQLEKSRLLSDRFSAERPKGSFSTLEIQRTEQGDSAMYLCASSPSLLGRGQGGYTFGSGTRLTVV.

The chain is built from TRBV28 and TRBJ2-2; there is no DNA to check the TCRdb D call of TRBD1. The germline CDR1 and CDR2 sequences are MDHEN and SYDVKM. The CDR3 is 16 residues long. The CDR3 reads CASSLPGTANTGELFF.

The rearrangement links TRBV28 to TRBJ2-5; TCRdb calls TRBD2, which cannot be checked without DNA. The CDR3 is made up of 16 amino acids. CDR1 and CDR2 from the germline V gene are MDHEN and SYDVKM. The CDR3 here is CASSFGISTSGKTQYF.

The rearrangement joins TRBV5-6 to TRBJ2-1. In germline, CDR1 is SGHDT, CDR2 YYEEEE. The CDR3 is 12 residues long. The CDR3 here is CASSSLDNEQFF.

This chain joins TRBV20-1 and TRBJ2-3; the TCRdb call, TRBD2, lacks DNA for checking. CDR1 and CDR2 from the germline V gene are DFQATT and SNEGSKA (reference sequence). There are 18 residues in the CDR3. The CDR3 loop is CSAGGASGITFFTDTQYF.

V is TRBV12-3 or TRBV12-4 and J is TRBJ1-5; lacking DNA, the TRBD1 call made by TCRdb goes unchecked. CDR3 length: 16 residues. The CDR3 is CASLRQGQGFNQPQHF.

V is TRBV12-3 or TRBV12-4 and J is TRBJ1-6. This CDR3 is built from 15 residues. CDR3 protein: CASSFEVGNNSPLHF.

Here the CDR3 reads CASSSGQRIMNTEAFF. The chain couples TRBV5-1 to TRBJ1-1; TCRdb outputs TRBD1, but without DNA this stays unchecked. From germline, CDR1 is SGHRS and CDR2 YFSETQ. CDR3 length: 16 residues.

The rearrangement uses TRBV28 and TRBJ2-3; TCRdb calls TRBD1, which cannot be checked without DNA. CDR1 and CDR2 from the germline V gene are MDHEN and SYDVKM. The CDR3 is 14 amino acids. CDR3 sequence reads: CASSLDRGPDTQYF.

The chain is built from TRBV6-5 and TRBJ1-1; TCRdb proposes TRBD1, but this gene call is untestable without DNA. This CDR3 comprises 12 residues. In germline, CDR1 is MNHEY, CDR2 SVGAGI. The CDR3 protein is CASSYPPTEAFF.

This rearrangement joins TRBV5-6 to TRBJ2-7. Germline V CDR1 and CDR2: SGHDT, YYEEEE. This CDR3 is 16 amino acids long. The CDR3: CASSDGLRYQSYEQYF.

V and J are TRBV20-1 and TRBJ2-4; checking the TCRdb D call of TRBD2 is not possible without DNA. This CDR3 region has 16 residues. Germline V gene data show CDR1 as DFQATT and CDR2 as SNEGSKA (reference sequence). The CDR3 sequence is CSARDGGSLTKNIQYF.

This sequence joins TRBV4-1 and TRBJ2-7. CDR3 size: 13 residues. The germline V gene has CDR1 MGHRA and CDR2 YSYEKL. The CDR3 here is CASSQVHGSEQYF.

CDR3 sequence reads: CSARDGQATYNEQFF. This chain links TRBV20-1 with TRBJ2-1; no DNA is available, so the TRBD1 call from TCRdb remains unchecked. Germline V lookup: CDR1 DFQATT, CDR2 SNEGSKA (reference sequence). CDR3 length equals 15 residues.

The V call is TRBV4-1, the J call TRBJ2-7. The V gene's germline CDR1 is MGHRA and CDR2 YSYEKL. The CDR3 spans 14 residues. The CDR3: CASSQGSFPTEQYF.

This chain links TRBV20-1 with TRBJ2-7; TCRdb designates TRBD1, a call that cannot be tested without DNA. From germline, CDR1 is DFQATT and CDR2 SNEGSKA (reference sequence). The CDR3 has 13 residues. CDR3 region: CSAPGTLTDEQYF.

This chain connects TRBV27 to TRBJ2-5; lacking DNA, the TRBD1 call made by TCRdb goes unchecked. Germline CDR1 MNHEY, CDR2 SMNVEV (reference sequence). This CDR3 contains 14 residues. The chain's CDR3 is CASGARGQGETQYF.

V usage is TRBV7-3 and J usage is TRBJ2-3; TCRdb's D gene call, TRBD2, goes unchecked for lack of DNA. Per germline, CDR1 SGHTA and CDR2 FQGTGA. There are 16 residues in the CDR3. The CDR3 sequence is CASSMWERGGLDTQYF.

The gene calls are TRBV12-3 or TRBV12-4 and TRBJ2-1; TCRdb proposes TRBD2, but this gene call is untestable without DNA. The CDR3 totals 16 residues. The CDR3 spells CASSLLGGPSRDEQFF.

V is TRBV7-6 and J is TRBJ2-3; TCRdb's D gene call, TRBD2, goes unchecked for lack of DNA. The CDR3 runs 18 residues. Germline V lookup: CDR1 SGHVS, CDR2 FNYEAQ. The chain's CDR3 is CASSSEVLAGAETDTQYF.

V and J are TRBV7-8 and TRBJ2-3; TCRdb picks TRBD2, but there is no DNA to check that call. CDR1 and CDR2 from the germline V gene are SGHVS and FQNEAQ. This CDR3 is 16 amino acids long. This CDR3 reads CASSLGGGGSTDTQYF.